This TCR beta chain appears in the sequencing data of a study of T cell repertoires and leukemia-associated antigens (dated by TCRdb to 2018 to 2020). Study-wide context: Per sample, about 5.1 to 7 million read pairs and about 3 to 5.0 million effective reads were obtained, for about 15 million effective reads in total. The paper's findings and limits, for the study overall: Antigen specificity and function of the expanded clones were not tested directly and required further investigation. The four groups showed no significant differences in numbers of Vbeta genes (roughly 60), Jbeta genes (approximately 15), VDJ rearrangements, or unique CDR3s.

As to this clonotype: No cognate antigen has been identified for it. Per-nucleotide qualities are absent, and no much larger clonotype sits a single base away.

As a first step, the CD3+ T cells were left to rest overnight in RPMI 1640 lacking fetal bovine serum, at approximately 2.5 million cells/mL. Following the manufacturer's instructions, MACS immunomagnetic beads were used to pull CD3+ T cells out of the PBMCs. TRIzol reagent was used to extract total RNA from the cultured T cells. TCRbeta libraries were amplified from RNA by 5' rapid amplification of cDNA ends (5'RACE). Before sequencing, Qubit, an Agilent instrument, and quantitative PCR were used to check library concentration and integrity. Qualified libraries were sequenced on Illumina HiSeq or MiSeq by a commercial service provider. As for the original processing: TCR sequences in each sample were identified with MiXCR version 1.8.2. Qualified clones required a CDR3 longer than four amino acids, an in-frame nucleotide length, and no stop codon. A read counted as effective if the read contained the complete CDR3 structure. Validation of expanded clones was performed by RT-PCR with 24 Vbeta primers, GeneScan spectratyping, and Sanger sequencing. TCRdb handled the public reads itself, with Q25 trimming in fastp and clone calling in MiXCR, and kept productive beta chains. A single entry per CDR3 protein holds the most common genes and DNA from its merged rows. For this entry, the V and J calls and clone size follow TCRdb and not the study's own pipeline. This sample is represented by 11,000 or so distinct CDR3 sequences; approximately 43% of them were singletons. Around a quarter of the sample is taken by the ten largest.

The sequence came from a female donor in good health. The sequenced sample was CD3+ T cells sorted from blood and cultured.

CDR3 loop: CSVIAEIYNLGEQFF. The nucleotide sequence is TGCAGCGTTATTGCCGAGATCTACAACCTCGGTGAGCAGTTCTTC. Here the chain combines TRBV29-1 and TRBJ2-1; no D gene can be assigned with confidence. Looking up the germline V gene yields CDR1 SQVTM and CDR2 ANQGSEA. The cysteine opens and the phenylalanine closes a CDR3 of 15 amino acids. Just CDR3 DNA is preserved here, 45 bases in frame from base 1. V and J are truncated by 5 bases and 9 bases respectively, leaving an intervening sequence of 23 bases.